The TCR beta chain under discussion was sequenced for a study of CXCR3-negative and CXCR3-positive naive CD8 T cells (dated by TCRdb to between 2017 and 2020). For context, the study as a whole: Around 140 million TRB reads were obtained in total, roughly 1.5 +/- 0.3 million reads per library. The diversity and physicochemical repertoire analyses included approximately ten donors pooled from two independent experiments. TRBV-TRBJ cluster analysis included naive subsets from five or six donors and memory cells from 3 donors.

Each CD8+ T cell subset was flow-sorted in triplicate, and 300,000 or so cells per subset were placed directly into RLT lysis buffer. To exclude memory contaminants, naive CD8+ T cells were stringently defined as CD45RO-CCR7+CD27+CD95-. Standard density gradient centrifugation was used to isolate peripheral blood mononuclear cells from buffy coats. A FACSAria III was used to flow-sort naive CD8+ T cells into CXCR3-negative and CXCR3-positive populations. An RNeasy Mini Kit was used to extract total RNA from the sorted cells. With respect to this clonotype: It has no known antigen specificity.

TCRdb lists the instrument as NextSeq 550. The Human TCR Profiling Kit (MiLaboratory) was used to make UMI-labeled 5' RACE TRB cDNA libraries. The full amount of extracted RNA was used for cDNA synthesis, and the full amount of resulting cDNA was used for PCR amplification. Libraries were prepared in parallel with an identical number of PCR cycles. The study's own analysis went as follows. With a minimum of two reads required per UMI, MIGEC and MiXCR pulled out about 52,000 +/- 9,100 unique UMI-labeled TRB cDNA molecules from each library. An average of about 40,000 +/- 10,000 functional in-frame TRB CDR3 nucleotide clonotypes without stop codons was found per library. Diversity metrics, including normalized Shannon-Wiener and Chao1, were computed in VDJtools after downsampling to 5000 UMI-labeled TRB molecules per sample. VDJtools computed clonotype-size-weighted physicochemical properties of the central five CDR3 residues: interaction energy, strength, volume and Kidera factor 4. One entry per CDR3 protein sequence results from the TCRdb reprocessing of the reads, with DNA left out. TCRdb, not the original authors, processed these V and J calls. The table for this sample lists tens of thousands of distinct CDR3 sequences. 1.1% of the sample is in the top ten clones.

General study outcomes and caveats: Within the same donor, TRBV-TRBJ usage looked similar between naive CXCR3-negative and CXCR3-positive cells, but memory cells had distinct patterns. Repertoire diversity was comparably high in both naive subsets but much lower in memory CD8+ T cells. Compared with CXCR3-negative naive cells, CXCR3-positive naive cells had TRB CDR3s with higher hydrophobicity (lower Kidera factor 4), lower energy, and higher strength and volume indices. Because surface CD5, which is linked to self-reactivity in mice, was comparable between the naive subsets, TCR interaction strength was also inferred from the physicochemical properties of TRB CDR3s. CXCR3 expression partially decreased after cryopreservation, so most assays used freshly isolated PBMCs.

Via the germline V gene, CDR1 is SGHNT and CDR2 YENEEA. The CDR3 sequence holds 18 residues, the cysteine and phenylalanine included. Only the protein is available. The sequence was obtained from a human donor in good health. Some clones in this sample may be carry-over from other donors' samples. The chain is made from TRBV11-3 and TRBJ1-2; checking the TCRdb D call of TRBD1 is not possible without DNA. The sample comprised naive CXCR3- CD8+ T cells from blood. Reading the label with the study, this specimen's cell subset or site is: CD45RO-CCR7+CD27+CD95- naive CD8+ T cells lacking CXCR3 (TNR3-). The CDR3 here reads CASSPRLARLDAGDGYTF.